This T cell receptor (beta chain) was documented in a study of shared clonotypes between healthy human individuals (TCRdb year 2020). Regarding the complete study: Three men and a couple of women, aged 18 to 49 years, made up the cohort. For each donor, three plates each were used for CD4 naive and CD4 memory, two plates were used for CD8 naive, and one plate was used for CD8 memory. To estimate repertoire size and how much clonotype sharing occurs between individuals, the study deeply sequenced the blood TCR repertoires of several healthy adults. Libraries were prepared and TCR repertoires were sequenced by different laboratories using diverse techniques, in order to increase sequencing depth and limit assay-specific biases. Each donor's leukapheresis produced roughly between roughly 0.85 and 10 billion PBMCs. What the authors observed across the whole study: Because the study included a small number of donors, the genetic and exposure-history diversity represented was limited. Compared with non-shared clonotypes, the clonotypes found in all four sorted-subset donors had higher generation probabilities. Sampling was restricted to blood, and TCR repertoires in tissues likely differ from the TCR repertoires found in blood. Estimated clonotype richness was generally larger for naive than for memory subsets. Based on pairwise subsampling, the degree of clonotype sharing among donors was expected to be affected by sequencing depth. Rarefaction of sorted-subset datasets indicated incomplete sequencing despite the large sequencing depth. When four donors were compared, the shared fraction of clonotypes was 5% to 6.5% for naive CD4, about 4% for naive CD8, roughly 2.5% for memory CD4, and 0.4% for memory CD8.

The donors were healthy, HIV-negative adults who had no recently reported acute infections or vaccinations. All donors were Caucasian adults living in Nashville, Tennessee, USA. CD4+ T cells were enriched by magnetic negative selection, after which naive cells were positively selected on CD45RA and the negative fraction was taken as the memory subset. Blood was obtained by leukapheresis, after which PBMCs were separated by Ficoll-Histopaque density gradient centrifugation and cryopreserved in liquid nitrogen vapor phase. Purity and quantity of every magnetically sorted T cell population were checked by analytical flow cytometry. Each sorted fraction had its genomic DNA isolated and then quantified by UV absorbance on a Nanodrop 2000c. Relative to germline, V is 4 bases shorter and J is 1 base shorter, with 19 bases between their ends. The CDR3 measures 17 amino acids from cysteine to phenylalanine. CDR3 DNA only is kept here, 51 bases in frame from base 1. According to the germline V gene, CDR1 reads LGHNA and CDR2 reads YNFKEQ.

TCR CDR3 regions were amplified from genomic DNA by multiplex PCR using the deep immunoSEQ assay. Extracted genomic DNA from each cell subset was distributed evenly across all wells of several immunoSEQ 96-well plates, and each plate was treated as a replicate. For sorted subsets, 150 to 200 ng genomic DNA, equal to tens of thousands of T cell genomes, was loaded into each replicate PCR. Purified libraries were quantified with a Qubit 3.0 fluorometer, sized on a Bioanalyzer 2100, and re-quantified with the KAPA Library Quantification kit. Each immunoSEQ 96-well plate was sequenced on its own single-read 150-cycle Illumina NextSeq 550 flow cell. Per the original workflow: Because only junctional sequences without quality scores were contained in the immunoSEQ output, filtering matching that applied to full-length reads could not be performed. Sequences were annotated with PyIR, a Python wrapper for IgBLAST v1.9, and V/J genes and CDR3 were assigned using IMGT germline references. Any read was removed if the V/J assignment was weak (E-value above 1e-6), the CDR3 was missing, or the read contained stop codons, out-of-frame junctions, or ambiguous translated residues. V3J clonotypes were defined as sequences sharing the same inferred V gene, J gene, and CDR3 amino acid sequence. To compute the percentage overlap between repertoires, the number of shared unique clonotypes was divided by the size of the smaller repertoire. RTK rarefaction, the Chao1 estimator, and Recon v2.1 estimates of unobserved clonotypes were used to assess repertoire richness. Generation probabilities were computed with OLGA for all TCRbeta clonotypes obtained by the gDNA method from a few donors. What TCRdb holds here is the immuneACCESS table cut down to in-frame rearrangements. Part of the clones is not present; checked against another copy, under half of the missing clones reflect an unresolved V gene, and the others are unexplained. V and J calls and clone size are those listed in that table; D and trimming were worked out from the DNA. The sample data list 950,000 to 1,100,000 clones, and about 80% of these were observed just once. Of the sample, under 0.8% falls within the top ten clones.

On this clone: The clone's antigen remains unknown. No clone much larger than this one lies a single base away; base qualities are absent.

The chain links TRBV4-2 with TRBJ1-2; the D gene cannot be resolved reliably. The sequenced sample was memory CD4+ T cells from PBMCs. The cell subset or site label here, explained by the study, means: CD45RA-negative fraction. The receptor was derived from a man younger than 35 in good health. Some clones in this sample may be carry-over from other donors' samples. CDR3 sequence: CASSLISTDGVNYGYTF. The nucleotide sequence is TGTGCCAGCAGCCTTATATCAACTGACGGGGTTAACTATGGCTACACCTTC.